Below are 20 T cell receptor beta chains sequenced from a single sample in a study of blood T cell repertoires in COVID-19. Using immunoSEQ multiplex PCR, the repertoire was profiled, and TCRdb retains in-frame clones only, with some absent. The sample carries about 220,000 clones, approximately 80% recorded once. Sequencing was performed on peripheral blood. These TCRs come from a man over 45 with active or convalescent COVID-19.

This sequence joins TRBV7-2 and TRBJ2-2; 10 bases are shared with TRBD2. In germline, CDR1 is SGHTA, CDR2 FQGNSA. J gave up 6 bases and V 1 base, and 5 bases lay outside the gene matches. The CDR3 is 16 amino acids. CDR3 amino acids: CASSLGASGGAGELFF. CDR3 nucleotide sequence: TGTGCCAGCAGCTTAGGCGCAAGCGGGGGGGCCGGGGAGCTGTTTTTT.

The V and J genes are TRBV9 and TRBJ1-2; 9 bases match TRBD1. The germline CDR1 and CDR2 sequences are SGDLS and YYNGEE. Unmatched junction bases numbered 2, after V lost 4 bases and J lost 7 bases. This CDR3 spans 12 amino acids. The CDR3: CASSRDRVGYTF. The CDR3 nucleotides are TGTGCCAGCAGCCGGGACAGGGTTGGCTACACCTTC.

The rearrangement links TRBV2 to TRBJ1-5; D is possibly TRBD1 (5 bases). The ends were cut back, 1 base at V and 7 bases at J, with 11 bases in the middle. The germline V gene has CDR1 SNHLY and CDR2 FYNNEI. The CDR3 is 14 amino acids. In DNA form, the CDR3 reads TGTGCCAGCAGTGAAGGCAGGGTAGGGCAGCCCCAGCATTTT. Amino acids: CASSEGRVGQPQHF.

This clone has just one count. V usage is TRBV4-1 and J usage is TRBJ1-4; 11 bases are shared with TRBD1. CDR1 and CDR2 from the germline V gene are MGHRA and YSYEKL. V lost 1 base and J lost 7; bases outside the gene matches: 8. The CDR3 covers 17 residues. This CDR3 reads CASSQGRTGGAGEKLFF. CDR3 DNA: TGCGCCAGCAGCCAAGGGCGGACAGGGGGCGCAGGTGAAAAACTGTTTTTT.

Here the CDR3 DNA reads TGTGCCAGCAGCCAAGGGAGAGGACAGTTTGGCTACACCTTC. It specifies CASSQGRGQFGYTF. The chain carries TRBV4-2 and TRBJ1-2; D is possibly TRBD1 (6 bases). The CDR3 is made up of 14 amino acids. Per the germline V gene, CDR1 is LGHNA and CDR2 is YNFKEQ. Trimming shortened V by 1 base and J by 7 bases, and 13 bases separated the two germline ends.

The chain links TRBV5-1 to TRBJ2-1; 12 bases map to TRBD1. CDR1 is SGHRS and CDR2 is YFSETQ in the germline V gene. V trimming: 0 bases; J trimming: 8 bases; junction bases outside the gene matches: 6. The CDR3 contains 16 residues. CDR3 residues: CASSLERDRGLDEQFF. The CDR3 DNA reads TGCGCCAGCAGCTTGGAACGGGACAGGGGGCTCGATGAGCAGTTCTTC.

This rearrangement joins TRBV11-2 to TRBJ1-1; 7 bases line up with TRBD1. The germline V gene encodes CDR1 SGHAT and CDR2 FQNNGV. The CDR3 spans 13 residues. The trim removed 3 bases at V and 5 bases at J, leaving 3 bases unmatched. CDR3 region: CASSLRQGTEAFF. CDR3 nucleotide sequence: TGTGCCAGCAGCTTGAGACAGGGAACTGAAGCTTTCTTT.

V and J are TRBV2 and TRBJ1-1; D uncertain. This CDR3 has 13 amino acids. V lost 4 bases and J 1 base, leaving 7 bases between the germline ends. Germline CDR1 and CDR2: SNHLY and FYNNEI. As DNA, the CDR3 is TGTGCCAGCAGTGGGCCAGGGAACACTGAAGCTTTCTTT. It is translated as CASSGPGNTEAFF. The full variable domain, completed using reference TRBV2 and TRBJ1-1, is EPEVTQTPSHQVTQMGQEVILRCVPISNHLYFYWYRQILGQKVEFLVSFYNNEISEKSEIFDDQFSVERPDGSNFTLKIRSTKLEDSAMYFCASSGPGNTEAFFGQGTRLTVV.

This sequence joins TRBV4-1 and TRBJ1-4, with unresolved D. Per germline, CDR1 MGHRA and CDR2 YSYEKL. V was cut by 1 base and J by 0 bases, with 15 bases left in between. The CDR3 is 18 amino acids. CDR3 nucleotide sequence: TGCGCCAGCAGCCAAGGAGTTTCCCTAAGAGCAACTAATGAAAAACTGTTTTTT. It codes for CASSQGVSLRATNEKLFF.

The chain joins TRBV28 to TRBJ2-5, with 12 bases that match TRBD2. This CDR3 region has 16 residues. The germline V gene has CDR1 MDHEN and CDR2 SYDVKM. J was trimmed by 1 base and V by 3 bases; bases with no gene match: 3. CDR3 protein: CASSFGLAGSQETQYF. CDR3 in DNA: TGTGCCAGCAGTTTCGGACTAGCGGGGAGCCAAGAGACCCAGTACTTC.

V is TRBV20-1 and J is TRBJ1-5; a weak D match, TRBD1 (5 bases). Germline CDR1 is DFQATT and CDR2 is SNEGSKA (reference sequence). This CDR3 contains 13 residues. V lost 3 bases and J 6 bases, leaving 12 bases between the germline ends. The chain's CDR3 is CSASSGDSQPQHF. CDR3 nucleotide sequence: TGCAGTGCTAGTTCGGGGGATAGTCAGCCCCAGCATTTT.

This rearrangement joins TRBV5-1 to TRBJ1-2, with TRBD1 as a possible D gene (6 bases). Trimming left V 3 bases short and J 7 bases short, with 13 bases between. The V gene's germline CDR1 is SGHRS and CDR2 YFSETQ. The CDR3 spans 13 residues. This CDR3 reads CASSSIGGAGYTF. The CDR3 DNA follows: TGCGCCAGCAGCTCGATAGGGGGAGCTGGCTACACCTTC.

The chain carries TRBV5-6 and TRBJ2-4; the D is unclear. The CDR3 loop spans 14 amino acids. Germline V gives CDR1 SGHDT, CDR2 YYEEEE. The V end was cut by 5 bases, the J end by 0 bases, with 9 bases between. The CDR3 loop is CASRRDTAKNIQYF. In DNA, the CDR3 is TGTGCCAGCAGACGAGACACAGCCAAAAACATTCAGTACTTC. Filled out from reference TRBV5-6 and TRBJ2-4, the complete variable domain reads DAGVTQSPTHLIKTRGQQVTLRCSPKSGHDTVSWYQQALGQGPQFIFQYYEEEERQRGNFPDRFSGHQFPNYSSELNVNALLLGDSALYLCASRRDTAKNIQYFGAGTRLSVL.

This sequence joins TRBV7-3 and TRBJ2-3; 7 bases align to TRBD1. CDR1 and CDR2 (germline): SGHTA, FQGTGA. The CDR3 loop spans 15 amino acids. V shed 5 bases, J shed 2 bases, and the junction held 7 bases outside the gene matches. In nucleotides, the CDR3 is TGTGCCAGCAGCCCTCACGGACAGGCCACAGATACGCAGTATTTT. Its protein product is CASSPHGQATDTQYF.

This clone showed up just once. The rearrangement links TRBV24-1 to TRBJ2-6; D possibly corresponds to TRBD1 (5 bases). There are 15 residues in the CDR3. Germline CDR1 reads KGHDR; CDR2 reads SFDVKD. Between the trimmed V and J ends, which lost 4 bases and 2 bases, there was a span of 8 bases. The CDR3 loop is CATSDPGTGANVLTF. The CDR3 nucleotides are TGTGCCACCAGTGACCCAGGGACTGGGGCCAACGTCCTGACTTTC.

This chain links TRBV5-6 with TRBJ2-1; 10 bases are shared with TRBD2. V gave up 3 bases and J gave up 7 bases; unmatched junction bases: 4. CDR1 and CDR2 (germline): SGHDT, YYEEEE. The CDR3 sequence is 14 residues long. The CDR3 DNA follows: TGTGCCAGCAGCTATGGACTAGCGGTAAATGAGCAGTTCTTC. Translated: CASSYGLAVNEQFF.

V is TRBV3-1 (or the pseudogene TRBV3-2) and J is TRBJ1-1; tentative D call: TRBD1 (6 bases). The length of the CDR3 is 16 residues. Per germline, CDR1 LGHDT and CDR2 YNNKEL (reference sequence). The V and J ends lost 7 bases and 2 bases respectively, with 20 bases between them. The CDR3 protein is CASTPREGGGNTEAFF. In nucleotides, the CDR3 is TGTGCCAGCACCCCCCGGGAGGGAGGGGGAAACACTGAAGCTTTCTTT.

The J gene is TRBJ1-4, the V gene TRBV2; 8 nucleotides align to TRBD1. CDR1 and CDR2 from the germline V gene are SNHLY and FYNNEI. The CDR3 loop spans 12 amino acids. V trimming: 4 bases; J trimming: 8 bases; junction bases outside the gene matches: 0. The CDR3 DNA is TGTGCCAGCAGTGGGACAGGGGAAAAACTGTTTTTT. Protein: CASSGTGEKLFF.

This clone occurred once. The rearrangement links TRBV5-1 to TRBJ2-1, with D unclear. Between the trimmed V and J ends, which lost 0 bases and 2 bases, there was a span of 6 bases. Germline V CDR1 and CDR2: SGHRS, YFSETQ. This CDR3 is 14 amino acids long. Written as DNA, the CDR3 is TGCGCCAGCAGCTTGGGGAGCCCCTACAATGAGCAGTTCTTC. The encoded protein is CASSLGSPYNEQFF.

CDR3: CASSLAPGLAFNSGNTIYF. CDR3 in DNA: TGCGCCAGCAGCTTGGCACCAGGGCTTGCCTTCAACTCTGGAAACACCATATATTTT. V usage is TRBV5-1 and J usage is TRBJ1-3; possibly TRBD1 for D (5 bases). The CDR3 is 19 amino acids. CDR1 is SGHRS, CDR2 YFSETQ, per germline. V shed 0 bases and J shed 0 bases, with 19 bases lying between them. The entire variable domain, with the rest obtained from reference TRBV5-1 and TRBJ1-3, is as follows: KAGVTQTPRYLIKTRGQQVTLSCSPISGHRSVSWYQQTPGQGLQFLFEYFSETQRNKGNFPGRFSGRQFSNSRSEMNVSTLELGDSALYLCASSLAPGLAFNSGNTIYFGEGSWLTVV.